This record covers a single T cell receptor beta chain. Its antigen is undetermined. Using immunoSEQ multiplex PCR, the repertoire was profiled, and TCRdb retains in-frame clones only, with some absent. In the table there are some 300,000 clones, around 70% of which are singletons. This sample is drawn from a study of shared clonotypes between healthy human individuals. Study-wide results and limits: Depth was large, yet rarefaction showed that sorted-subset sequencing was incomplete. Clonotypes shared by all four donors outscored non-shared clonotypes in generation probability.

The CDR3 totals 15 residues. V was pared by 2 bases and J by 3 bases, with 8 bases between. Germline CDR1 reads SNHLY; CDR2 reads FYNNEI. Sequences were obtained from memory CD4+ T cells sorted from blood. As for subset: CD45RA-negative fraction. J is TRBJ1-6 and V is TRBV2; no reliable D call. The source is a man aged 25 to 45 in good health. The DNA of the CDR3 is TGTGCCAGCAGTGAAAAGAGGGTCTATAATTCACCCCTCCACTTT. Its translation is CASSEKRVYNSPLHF.